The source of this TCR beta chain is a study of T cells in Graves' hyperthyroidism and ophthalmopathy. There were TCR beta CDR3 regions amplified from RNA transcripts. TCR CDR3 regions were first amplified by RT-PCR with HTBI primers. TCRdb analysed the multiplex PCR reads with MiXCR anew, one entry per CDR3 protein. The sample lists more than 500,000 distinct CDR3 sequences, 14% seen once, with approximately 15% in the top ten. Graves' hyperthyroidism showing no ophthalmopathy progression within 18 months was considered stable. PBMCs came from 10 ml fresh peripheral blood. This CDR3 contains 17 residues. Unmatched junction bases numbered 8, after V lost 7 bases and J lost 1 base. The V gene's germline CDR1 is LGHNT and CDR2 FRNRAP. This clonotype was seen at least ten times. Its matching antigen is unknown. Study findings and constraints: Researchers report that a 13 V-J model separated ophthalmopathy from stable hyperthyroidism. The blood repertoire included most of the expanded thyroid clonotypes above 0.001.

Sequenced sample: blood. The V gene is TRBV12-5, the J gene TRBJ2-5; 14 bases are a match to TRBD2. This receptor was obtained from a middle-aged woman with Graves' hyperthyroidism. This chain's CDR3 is CASASGLAGVSQETQYF. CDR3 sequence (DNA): TGTGCTAGTGCCTCGGGACTAGCGGGAGTCTCCCAAGAGACCCAGTACTTC.